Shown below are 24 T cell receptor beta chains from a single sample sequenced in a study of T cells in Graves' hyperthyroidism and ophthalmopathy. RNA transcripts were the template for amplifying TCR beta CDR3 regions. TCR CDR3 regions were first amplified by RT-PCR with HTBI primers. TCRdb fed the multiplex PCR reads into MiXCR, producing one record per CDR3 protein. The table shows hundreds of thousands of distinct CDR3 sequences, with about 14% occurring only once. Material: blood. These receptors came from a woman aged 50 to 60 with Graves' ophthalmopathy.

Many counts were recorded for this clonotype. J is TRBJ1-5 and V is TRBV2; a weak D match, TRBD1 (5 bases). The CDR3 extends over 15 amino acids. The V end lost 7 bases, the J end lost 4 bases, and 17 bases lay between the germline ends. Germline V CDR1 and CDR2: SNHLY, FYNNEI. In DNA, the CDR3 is TGTGCCAGCAAGGACGGCCGTGGGGGTAATCAGCCCCAGCATTTT. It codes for CASKDGRGGNQPQHF.

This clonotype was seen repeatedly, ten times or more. CDR3 amino acids: CASSQISGVGNSPLHF. In DNA form, the CDR3 reads TGTGCCAGCAGCCAAATATCAGGAGTTGGGAATTCACCCCTCCACTTT. This chain joins TRBV3-1 and TRBJ1-6, with D hard to call. This CDR3 has 16 residues. The germline CDR1 and CDR2 sequences are LGHDT and YNNKEL (reference sequence). The V and J ends lost 2 bases and 7 bases respectively, with 15 bases between them.

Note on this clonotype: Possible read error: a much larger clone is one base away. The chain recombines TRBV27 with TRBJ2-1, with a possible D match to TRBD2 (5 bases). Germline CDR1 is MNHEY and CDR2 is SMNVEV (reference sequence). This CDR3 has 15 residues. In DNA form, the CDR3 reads TGTGCCAGCAGTCCCGGACTGAACACCTACAATGAGCAATTCTTC. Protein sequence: CASSPGLNTYNEQFF.

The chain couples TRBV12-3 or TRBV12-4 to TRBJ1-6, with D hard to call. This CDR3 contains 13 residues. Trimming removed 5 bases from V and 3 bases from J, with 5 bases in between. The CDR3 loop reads CASSVDYNSPLHF. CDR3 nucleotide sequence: TGTGCCAGCAGTGTAGACTATAATTCACCCCTCCACTTT.

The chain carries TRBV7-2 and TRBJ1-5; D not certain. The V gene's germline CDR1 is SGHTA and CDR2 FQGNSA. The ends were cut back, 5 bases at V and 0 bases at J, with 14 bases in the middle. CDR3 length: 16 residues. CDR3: CASSPGPHYSNQPQHF. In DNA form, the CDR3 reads TGTGCCAGCAGCCCAGGCCCCCACTATAGCAATCAGCCCCAGCATTTT.

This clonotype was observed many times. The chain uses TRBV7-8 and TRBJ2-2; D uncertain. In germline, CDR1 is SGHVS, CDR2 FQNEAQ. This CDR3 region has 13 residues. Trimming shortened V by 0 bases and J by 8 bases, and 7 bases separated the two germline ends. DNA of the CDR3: TGTGCCAGCAGCTTAGCGAACCCTGGGGAGCTGTTTTTT. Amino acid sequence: CASSLANPGELFF.

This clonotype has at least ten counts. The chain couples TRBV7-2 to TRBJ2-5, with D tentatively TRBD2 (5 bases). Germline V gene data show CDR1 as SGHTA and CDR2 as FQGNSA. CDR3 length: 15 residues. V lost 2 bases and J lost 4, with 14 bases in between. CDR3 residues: CASSLILVVGETQYF. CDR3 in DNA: TGTGCCAGCAGCTTAATACTAGTGGTAGGAGAGACCCAGTACTTC.

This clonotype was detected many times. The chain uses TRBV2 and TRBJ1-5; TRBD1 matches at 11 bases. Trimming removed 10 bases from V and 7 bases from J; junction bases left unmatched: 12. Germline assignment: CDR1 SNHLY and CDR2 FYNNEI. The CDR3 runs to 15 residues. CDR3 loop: CATALVDRGRQPQHF. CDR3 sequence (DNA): TGTGCCACCGCCTTGGTGGACAGGGGGCGGCAGCCCCAGCATTTT.

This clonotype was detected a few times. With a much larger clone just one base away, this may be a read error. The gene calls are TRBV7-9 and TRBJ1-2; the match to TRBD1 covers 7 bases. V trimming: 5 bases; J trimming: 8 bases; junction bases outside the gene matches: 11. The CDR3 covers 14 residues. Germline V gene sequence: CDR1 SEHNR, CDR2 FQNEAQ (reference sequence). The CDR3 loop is CASSPQQGMGGYTF. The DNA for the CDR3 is TGTGCCAGCAGCCCCCAACAGGGGATGGGCGGCTACACCTTC.

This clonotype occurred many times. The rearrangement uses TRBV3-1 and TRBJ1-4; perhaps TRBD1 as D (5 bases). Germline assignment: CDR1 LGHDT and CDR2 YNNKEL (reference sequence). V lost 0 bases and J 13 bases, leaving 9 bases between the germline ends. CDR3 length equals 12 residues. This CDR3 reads CASSQDRVGLFF. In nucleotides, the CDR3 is TGTGCCAGCAGCCAAGACAGGGTTGGACTGTTTTTT.

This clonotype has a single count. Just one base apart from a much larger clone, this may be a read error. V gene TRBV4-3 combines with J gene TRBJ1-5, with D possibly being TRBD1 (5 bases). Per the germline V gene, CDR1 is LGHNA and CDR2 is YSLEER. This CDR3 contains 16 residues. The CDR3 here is CASSQTTEFGNRPQHF. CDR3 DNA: TGCGCCAGCAGCCAGACGACAGAGTTCGGCAATCGGCCCCAGCATTTT.

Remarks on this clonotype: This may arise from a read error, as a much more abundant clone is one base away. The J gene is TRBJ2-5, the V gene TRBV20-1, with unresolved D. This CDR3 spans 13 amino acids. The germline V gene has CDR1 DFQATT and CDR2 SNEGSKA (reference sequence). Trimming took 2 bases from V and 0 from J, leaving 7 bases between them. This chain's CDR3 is CSARKEYQETQYF. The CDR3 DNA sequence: TGCAGTGCTAGAAAAGAGTACCAAGAGACCCAGTACTTC.

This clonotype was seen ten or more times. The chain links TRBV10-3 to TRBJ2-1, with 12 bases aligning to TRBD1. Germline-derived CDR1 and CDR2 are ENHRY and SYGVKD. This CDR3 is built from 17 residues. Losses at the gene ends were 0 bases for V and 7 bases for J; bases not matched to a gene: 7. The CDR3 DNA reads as TGTGCCATCAGTGAGTCGCGGGGACAGGGGGCTCAGAATGAGCAGTTCTTC. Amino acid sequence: CAISESRGQGAQNEQFF.

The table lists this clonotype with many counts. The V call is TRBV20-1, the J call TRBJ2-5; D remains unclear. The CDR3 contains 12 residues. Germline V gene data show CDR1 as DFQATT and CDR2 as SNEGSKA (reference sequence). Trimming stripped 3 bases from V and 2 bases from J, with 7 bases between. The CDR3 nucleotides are TGCAGTGCTAGCTCGGTTCAAGAGACCCAGTACTTC. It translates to CSASSVQETQYF.

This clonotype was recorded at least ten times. The CDR3 region is CATSTRDRAHEQYF. The DNA of the CDR3 is TGTGCCACCAGCACCCGGGACAGGGCCCACGAGCAGTACTTC. The rearrangement joins TRBV15 to TRBJ2-7, with TRBD1 matching over 9 bases. Germline V gives CDR1 LNHNV, CDR2 YYDKDF (reference sequence). CDR3 size: 14 residues. With 4 bases clipped from V and 5 bases from J, the junction kept 6 bases outside the gene matches.

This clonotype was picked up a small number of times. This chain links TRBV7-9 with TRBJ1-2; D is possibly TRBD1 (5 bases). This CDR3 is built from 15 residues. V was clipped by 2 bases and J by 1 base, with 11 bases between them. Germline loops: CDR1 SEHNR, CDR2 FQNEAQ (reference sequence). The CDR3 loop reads CASSLISGNNYGYTF. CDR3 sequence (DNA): TGTGCCAGCAGCTTAATATCAGGGAATAACTATGGCTACACCTTC.

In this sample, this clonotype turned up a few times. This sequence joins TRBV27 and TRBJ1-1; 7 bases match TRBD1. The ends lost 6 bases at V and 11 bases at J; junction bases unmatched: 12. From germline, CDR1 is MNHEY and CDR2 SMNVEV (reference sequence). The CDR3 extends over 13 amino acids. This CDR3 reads CASSSTGLGRAFF. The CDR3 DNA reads TGTGCCAGCAGCTCGACAGGGCTCGGGCGGGCTTTCTTT.

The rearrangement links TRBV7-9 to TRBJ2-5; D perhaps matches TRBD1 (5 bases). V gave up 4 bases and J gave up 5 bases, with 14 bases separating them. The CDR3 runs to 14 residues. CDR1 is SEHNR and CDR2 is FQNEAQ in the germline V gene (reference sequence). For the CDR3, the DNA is TGTGCCAGCAGCTCAGCCGGACAATTGGAGACCCAGTACTTC. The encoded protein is CASSSAGQLETQYF.

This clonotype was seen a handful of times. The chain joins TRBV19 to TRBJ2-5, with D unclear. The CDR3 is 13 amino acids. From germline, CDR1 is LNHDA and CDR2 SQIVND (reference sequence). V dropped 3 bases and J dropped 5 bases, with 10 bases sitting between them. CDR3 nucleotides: TGTGCCAGTAGTATCGGATTTATGGAGACCCAGTACTTC. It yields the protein CASSIGFMETQYF.

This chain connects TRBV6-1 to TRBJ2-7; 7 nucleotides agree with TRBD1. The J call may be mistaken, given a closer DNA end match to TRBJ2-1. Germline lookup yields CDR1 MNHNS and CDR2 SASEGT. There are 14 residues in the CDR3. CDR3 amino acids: CASSERTGSYEQFF. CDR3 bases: TGTGCCAGCAGTGAAAGGACAGGCTCCTACGAGCAGTTCTTC.

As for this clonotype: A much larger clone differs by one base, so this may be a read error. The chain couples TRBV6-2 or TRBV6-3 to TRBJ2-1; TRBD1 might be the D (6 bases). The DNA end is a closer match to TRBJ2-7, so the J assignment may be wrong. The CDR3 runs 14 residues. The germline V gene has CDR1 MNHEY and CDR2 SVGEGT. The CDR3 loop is CATYQWGPYNEQYF. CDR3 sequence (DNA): TGTGCCACCTATCAGTGGGGGCCCTACAATGAGCAGTACTTC.

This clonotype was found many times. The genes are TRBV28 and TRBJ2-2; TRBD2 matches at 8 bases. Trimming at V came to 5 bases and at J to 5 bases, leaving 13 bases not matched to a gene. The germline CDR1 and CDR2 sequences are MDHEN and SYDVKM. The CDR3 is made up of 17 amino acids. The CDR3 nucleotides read TGTGCCAGCAGTCCCGTTCGAGGAGCGGGAGATACCGGGGAGCTGTTTTTT. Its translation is CASSPVRGAGDTGELFF.

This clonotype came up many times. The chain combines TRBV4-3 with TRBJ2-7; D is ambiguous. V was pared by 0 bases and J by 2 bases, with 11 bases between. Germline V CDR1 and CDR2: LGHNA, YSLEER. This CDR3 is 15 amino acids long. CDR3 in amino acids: CASSQELPGPYEQYF. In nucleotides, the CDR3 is TGCGCCAGCAGCCAAGAGTTGCCGGGTCCCTACGAGCAGTACTTC.

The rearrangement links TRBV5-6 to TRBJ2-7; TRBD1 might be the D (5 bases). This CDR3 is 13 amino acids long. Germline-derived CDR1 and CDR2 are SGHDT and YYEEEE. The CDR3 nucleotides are TGTCTACAGGTTCGGTCCTACTGGTACGAGCAGTACTTC. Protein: CLQVRSYWYEQYF.